This T cell receptor (beta chain) came from a study of CD8+ T cells in alopecia areata. CDR1 and CDR2 from the germline V gene are SQVTM and ANQGSEA. The ends were cut back, 1 base at V and 2 bases at J, with 3 bases in the middle. This CDR3 has 11 amino acids. The treatment: oral pan-JAK inhibitor, 5-10 mg twice daily. This clone showed up just a few times. Its specificity is not known. Other nucleotide sequences from this sample produce the same CDR3. Extraction of RNA preceded its reverse transcription into cDNA, which served as the sequencing template. Clones were read by immunoSEQ multiplex PCR, and TCRdb kept only the in-frame ones, dropping some. The sample has about 210,000 clones, about 50% seen once. General study points: Compared with normal scalp, lesional scalp had higher clonality and more expanded CD8+ clones.

The chain combines TRBV29-1 with TRBJ2-7; no definite D call. This receptor was obtained from a human donor with alopecia areata. Sequences were derived from CD4+ T cells sorted from blood, sampled at week 4, from a patient treated with tofacitinib. CDR3 nucleotides: TGCAGCGTTGAAGTTGCCTACGAGCAGTACTTC. Protein product: CSVEVAYEQYF.